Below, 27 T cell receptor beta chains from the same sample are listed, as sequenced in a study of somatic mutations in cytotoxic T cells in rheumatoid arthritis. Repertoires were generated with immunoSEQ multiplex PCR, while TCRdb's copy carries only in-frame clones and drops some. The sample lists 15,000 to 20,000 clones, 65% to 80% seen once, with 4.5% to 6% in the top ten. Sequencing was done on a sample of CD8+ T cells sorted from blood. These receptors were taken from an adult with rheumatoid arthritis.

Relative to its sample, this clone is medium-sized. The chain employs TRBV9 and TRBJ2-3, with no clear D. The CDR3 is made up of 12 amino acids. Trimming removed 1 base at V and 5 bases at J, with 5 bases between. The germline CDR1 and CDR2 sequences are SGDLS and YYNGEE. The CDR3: CASSVLGDTQYF. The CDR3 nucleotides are TGTGCCAGCAGCGTACTCGGAGATACGCAGTATTTT.

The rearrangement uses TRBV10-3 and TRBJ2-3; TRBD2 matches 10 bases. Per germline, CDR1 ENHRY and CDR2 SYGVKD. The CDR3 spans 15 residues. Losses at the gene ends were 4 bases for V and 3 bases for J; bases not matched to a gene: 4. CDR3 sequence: CAISGGLAATDTQYF. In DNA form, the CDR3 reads TGTGCCATCAGTGGAGGACTAGCGGCTACAGATACGCAGTATTTT.

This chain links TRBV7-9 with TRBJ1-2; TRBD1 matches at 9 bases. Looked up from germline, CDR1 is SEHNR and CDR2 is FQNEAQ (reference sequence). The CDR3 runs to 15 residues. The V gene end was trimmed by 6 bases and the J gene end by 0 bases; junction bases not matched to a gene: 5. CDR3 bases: TGTGCCAGCAGATTCGGACAGGGGACTAACTATGGCTACACCTTC. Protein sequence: CASRFGQGTNYGYTF.

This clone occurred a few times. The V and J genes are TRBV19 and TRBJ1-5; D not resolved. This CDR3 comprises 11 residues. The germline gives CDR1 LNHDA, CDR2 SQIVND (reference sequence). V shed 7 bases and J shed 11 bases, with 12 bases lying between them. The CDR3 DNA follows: TGTGCCAGTAACTATGGACTGGCCCAGCATTTT. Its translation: CASNYGLAQHF.

CDR3 DNA: TGTGCCAGCAGTGTCCGACAGGGCGGACAGTATTTT. This translates into CASSVRQGGQYF. The chain recombines TRBV6-1 with TRBJ2-3; TRBD1 matches at 7 bases. The CDR3 has 12 amino acids. Germline V gene lookup returns CDR1 MNHNS and CDR2 SASEGT. The V segment lost 4 bases and the J segment 12 bases; nucleotides outside the gene matches: 7.

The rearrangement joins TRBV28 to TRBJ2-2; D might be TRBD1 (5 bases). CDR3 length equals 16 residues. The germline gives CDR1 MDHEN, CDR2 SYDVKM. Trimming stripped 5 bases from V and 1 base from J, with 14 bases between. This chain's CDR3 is CASSPNRPGNTGELFF. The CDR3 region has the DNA TGTGCCAGCAGTCCCAACAGGCCGGGGAACACCGGGGAGCTGTTTTTT.

The CDR3 DNA sequence: TGTGCCAGCAGCTTAGACGGGGGGAGCTCCTACGAGCAGTACTTC. Protein product: CASSLDGGSSYEQYF. The chain uses TRBV7-2 and TRBJ2-7, with 7 bases that match TRBD2. J gave up 0 bases and V 1 base, and 3 bases lay outside the gene matches. Germline V gene sequence: CDR1 SGHTA, CDR2 FQGNSA. The CDR3 consists of 15 residues.

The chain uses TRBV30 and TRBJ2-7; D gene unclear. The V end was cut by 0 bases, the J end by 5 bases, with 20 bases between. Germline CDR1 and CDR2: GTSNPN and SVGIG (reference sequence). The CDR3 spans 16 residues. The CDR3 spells CAWSVPLGGVPHEQYF. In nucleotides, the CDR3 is TGTGCCTGGAGTGTACCTCTGGGCGGCGTACCTCACGAGCAGTACTTC. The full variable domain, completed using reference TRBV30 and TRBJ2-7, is SQTIHQWPATLVQPVGSPLSLECTVEGTSNPNLYWYRQAAGRGLQLLFYSVGIGQISSEVPQNLSASRPQDRQFILSSKKLLLSDSGFYLCAWSVPLGGVPHEQYFGPGTRLTVT.

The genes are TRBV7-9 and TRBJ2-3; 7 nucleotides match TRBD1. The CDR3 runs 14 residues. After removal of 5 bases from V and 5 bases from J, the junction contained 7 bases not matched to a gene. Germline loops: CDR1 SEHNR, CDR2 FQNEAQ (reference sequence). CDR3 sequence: CASSPRQGIDTQYF. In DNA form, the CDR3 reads TGTGCCAGCAGCCCAAGACAGGGCATAGATACGCAGTATTTT.

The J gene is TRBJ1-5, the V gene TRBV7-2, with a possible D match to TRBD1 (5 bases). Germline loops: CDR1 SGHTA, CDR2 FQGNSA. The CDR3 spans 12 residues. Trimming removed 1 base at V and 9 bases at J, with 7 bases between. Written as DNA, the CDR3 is TGTGCCAGCAGCTTAGGGGGGTCGCCCCAGCATTTT. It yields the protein CASSLGGSPQHF.

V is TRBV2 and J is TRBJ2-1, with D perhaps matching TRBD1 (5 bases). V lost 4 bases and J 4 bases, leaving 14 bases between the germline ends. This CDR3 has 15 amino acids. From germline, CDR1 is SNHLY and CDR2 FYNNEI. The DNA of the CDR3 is TGTGCCAGCAGTGTCCACAGGAGAATATACAATGAGCAGTTCTTC. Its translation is CASSVHRRIYNEQFF.

The chain's CDR3 is CASSIEGEYNEQFF. In nucleotides, the CDR3 is TGTGCCAGTAGTATAGAGGGGGAATACAATGAGCAGTTCTTC. The chain combines TRBV19 with TRBJ2-1; TRBD1 or TRBD2 may be the D gene (5 bases each). The CDR3 sequence is 14 residues long. V lost 0 bases, J lost 4 bases, and 7 bases lay in between. Germline loops: CDR1 LNHDA, CDR2 SQIVND (reference sequence). Full variable domain (rest looked up from reference TRBV19 and TRBJ2-1): DGGITQSPKYLFRKEGQNVTLSCEQNLNHDAMYWYRQDPGQGLRLIYYSQIVNDFQKGDIAEGYSVSREKKESFPLTVTSAQKNPTAFYLCASSIEGEYNEQFFGPGTRLTVL.

DNA for the CDR3: TGTGCCAGCAGCTCTCCACTAGCGGGGGTTGATACGCAGTATTTT. Its translation is CASSSPLAGVDTQYF. This sequence joins TRBV7-9 and TRBJ2-3, with 11 bases identical to TRBD2. V shed 4 bases, J shed 6 bases, and the junction held 6 bases outside the gene matches. The germline V gene encodes CDR1 SEHNR and CDR2 FQNEAQ (reference sequence). This CDR3 is 15 amino acids long.

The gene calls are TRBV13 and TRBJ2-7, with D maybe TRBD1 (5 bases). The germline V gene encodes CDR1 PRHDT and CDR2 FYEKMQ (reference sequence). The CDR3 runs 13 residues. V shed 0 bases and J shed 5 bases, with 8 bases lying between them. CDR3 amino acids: CASSLGGRDEQYF. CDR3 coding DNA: TGTGCCAGCAGCTTAGGTGGCAGGGACGAGCAGTACTTC.

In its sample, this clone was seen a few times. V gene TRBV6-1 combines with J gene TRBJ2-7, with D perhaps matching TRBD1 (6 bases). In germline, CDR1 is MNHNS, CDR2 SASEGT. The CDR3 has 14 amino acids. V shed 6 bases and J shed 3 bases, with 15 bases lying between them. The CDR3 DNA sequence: TGTGCCAGCAGCGAGGACAGCGGATTCTACGAGCAGTACTTC. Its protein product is CASSEDSGFYEQYF.

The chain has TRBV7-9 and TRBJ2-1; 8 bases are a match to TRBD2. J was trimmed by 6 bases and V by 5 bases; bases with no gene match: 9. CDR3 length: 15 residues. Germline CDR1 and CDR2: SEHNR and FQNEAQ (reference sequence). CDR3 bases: TGTGCCAGCAGCCCCCTCGGGGGGGCCAGCAATGAGCAGTTCTTC. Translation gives CASSPLGGASNEQFF. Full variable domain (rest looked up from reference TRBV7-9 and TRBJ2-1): DTGVSQNPRHKITKRGQNVTFRCDPISEHNRLYWYRQTLGQGPEFLTYFQNEAQLEKSRLLSDRFSAERPKGSFSTLEIQRTEQGDSAMYLCASSPLGGASNEQFFGPGTRLTVL.

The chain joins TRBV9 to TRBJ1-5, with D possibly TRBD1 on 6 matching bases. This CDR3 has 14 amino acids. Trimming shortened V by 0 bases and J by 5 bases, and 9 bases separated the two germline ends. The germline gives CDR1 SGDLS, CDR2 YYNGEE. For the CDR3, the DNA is TGTGCCAGCAGCGTAGACGGGGGCTATCAGCCCCAGCATTTT. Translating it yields CASSVDGGYQPQHF.

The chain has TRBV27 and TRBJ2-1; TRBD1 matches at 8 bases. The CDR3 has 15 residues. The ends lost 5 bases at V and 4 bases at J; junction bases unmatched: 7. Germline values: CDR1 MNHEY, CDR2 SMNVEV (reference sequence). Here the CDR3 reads CASSPQGASYNEQFF. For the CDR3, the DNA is TGTGCCAGCAGTCCGCAGGGGGCTTCTTACAATGAGCAGTTCTTC.

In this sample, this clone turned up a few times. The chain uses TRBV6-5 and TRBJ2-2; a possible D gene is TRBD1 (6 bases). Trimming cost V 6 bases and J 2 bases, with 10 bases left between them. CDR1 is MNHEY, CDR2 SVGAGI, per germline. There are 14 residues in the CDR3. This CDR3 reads CASRQGSNTGELFF. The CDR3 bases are TGTGCCAGCAGACAGGGTAGCAACACCGGGGAGCTGTTTTTT.

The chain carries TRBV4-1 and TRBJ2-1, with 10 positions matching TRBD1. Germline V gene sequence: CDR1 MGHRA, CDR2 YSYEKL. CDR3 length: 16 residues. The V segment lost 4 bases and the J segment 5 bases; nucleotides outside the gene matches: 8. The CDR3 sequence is CASSRPPGQGNNEQFF. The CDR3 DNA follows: TGCGCCAGCAGCCGACCCCCGGGACAGGGGAACAATGAGCAGTTCTTC.

CDR3 sequence (DNA): TGTGCCAGCAGTTTAGGGCAGGGGATGAGGTATGGCTACACCTTC. This gives the protein CASSLGQGMRYGYTF. The V call is TRBV27, the J call TRBJ1-2; maybe TRBD1 (6 bases). CDR1 and CDR2 (germline): MNHEY, SMNVEV (reference sequence). Trimming pared 2 bases from V and 5 bases from J, leaving 15 bases between. The CDR3 is 15 amino acids.

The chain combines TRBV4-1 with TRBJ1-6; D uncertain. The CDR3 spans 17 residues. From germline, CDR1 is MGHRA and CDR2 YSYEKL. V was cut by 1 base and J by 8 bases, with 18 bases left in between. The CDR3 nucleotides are TGCGCCAGCAGCCAAGGGCCATCCGATACCAAATATTCACCCCTCCACTTT. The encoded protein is CASSQGPSDTKYSPLHF.

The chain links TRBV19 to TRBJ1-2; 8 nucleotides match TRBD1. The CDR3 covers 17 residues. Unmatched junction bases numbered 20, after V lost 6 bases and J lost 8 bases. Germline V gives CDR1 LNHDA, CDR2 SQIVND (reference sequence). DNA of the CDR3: TGTGCCAGTAGAATTTACCCCAGGACAGGGCACCAGGAGGGCTACACCTTC. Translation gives CASRIYPRTGHQEGYTF.

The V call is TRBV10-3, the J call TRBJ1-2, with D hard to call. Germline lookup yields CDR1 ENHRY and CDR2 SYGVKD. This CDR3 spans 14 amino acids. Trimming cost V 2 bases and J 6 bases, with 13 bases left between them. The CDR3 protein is CAISEAGLRDGYTF. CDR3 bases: TGTGCCATCAGTGAGGCCGGATTACGGGATGGCTACACCTTC.

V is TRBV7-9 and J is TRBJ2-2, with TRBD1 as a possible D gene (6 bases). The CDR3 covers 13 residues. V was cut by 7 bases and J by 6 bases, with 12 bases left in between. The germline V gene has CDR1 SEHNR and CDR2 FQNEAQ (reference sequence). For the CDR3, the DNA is TGTGCCAGCAACGTCGGACAGTCCGGGGAGCTGTTTTTT. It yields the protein CASNVGQSGELFF.

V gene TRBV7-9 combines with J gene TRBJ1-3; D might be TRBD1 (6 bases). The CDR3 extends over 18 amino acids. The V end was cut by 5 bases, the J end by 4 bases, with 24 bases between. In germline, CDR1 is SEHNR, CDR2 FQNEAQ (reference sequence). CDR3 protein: CASSRSTPGGRAGNTIYF. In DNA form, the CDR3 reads TGTGCCAGCAGCAGAAGCACACCGGGGGGCAGAGCGGGAAACACCATATATTTT.

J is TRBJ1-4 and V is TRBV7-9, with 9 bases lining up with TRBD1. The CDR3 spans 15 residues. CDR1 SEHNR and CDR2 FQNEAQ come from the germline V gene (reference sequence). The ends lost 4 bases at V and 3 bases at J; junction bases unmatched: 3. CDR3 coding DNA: TGTGCCAGCAGCTATACAGGGGGCTCTAATGAAAAACTGTTTTTT. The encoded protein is CASSYTGGSNEKLFF.